The next 3 T cell receptor beta chains were all read from a single sample in a study of early T cells in non-severe SARS-CoV-2 infection. MiXCR was run by TCRdb on the 5' RACE reads, yielding one entry per CDR3 protein. This sample has tens of thousands of distinct CDR3 sequences, with 10% to 15% found just once. The source material was whole blood. Receptors were obtained from an adult who was a healthcare worker with PCR-confirmed SARS-CoV-2 infection or an uninfected control (not recorded which).

This clonotype was seen a handful of times. The chain links TRBV7-2 to TRBJ2-7; D may be TRBD1 (5 bases). V lost 4 bases and J lost 2, with 12 bases in between. Looked up from germline, CDR1 is SGHTA and CDR2 is FQGNSA. The CDR3 contains 14 residues. The CDR3 DNA reads TGTGCCAGCAGCTCCGGACAAGGCCCCTACGAGCAGTACTTC. This gives the protein CASSSGQGPYEQYF.

This clonotype was observed many times. This sequence joins TRBV29-1 and TRBJ1-3, with D uncertain. There are 13 residues in the CDR3. The V gene's germline CDR1 is SQVTM and CDR2 ANQGSEA. The germline V and J ends were trimmed by 4 bases and 0 bases, with 7 bases remaining between them. CDR3 sequence reads: CSVGLASGNTIYF. DNA for the CDR3: TGCAGCGTTGGCTTAGCCTCTGGAAACACCATATATTTT. The variable domain in full, with the rest retrieved from reference TRBV29-1 and TRBJ1-3, is SAVISQKPSRDICQRGTSLTIQCQVDSQVTMMFWYRQQPGQSLTLIATANQGSEATYESGFVIDKFPISRPNLTFSTLTVSNMSPEDSSIYLCSVGLASGNTIYFGEGSWLTVV.

The rearrangement joins TRBV10-3 to TRBJ1-1; weak D call: TRBD1 (6 bases). Trimming removed 5 bases at V and 0 bases at J, with 10 bases between. The CDR3 has 14 amino acids. The germline CDR1 and CDR2 sequences are ENHRY and SYGVKD. The CDR3 here is CAISNRELNTEAFF. The CDR3 DNA is TGTGCCATCAGTAACAGGGAACTGAACACTGAAGCTTTCTTT.